The clone carrying this T cell receptor beta chain showed up just a few times. V shed 3 bases and J 6 bases; nucleotides not matched to a gene: 5. This CDR3 is built from 13 residues. Germline V lookup: CDR1 SGHTA, CDR2 FQGTGA. RNA transcripts were the template for amplifying TCR beta CDR3 regions. The study used the HTBI primer set for a first-round RT-PCR of the TCR CDR3. TCRdb re-derived calls from the multiplex PCR reads in MiXCR, one entry per CDR3 protein. The sample contains more than 600,000 distinct CDR3 sequences, roughly 15% of which appear only once. The sample is drawn from a study of T cells in Graves' hyperthyroidism and ophthalmopathy.

The chain links TRBV7-3 to TRBJ2-7; 7 positions agree with TRBD1. This sequence originates from a man between 18 and 29 years old with Graves' hyperthyroidism. Sequencing was performed on blood. CDR3: CASSLGQPGEQYF. CDR3 DNA: TGTGCCAGCAGCTTGGGACAGCCAGGCGAGCAGTACTTC. Using reference TRBV7-3 and TRBJ2-7 for the parts outside the CDR3, the full variable domain is GAGVSQTPSNKVTEKGKYVELRCDPISGHTALYWYRQSLGQGPEFLIYFQGTGAADDSGLPNDRFFAVRPEGSVSTLKIQRTERGDSAVYLCASSLGQPGEQYFGPGTRLTVT.